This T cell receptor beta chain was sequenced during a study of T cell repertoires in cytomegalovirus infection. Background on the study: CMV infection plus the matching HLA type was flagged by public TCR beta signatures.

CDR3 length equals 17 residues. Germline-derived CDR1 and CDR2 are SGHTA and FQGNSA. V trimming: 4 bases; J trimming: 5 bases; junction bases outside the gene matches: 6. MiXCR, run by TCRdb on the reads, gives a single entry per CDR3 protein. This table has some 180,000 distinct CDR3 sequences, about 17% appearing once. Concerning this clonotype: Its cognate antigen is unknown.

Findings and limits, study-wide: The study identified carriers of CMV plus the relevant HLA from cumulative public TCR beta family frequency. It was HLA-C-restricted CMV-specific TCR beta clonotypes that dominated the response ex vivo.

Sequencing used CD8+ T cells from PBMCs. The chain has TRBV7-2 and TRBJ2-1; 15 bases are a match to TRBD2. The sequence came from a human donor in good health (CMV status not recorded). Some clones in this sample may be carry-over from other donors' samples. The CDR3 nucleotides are TGTGCCAGCAGCTGGACTAGCGGGGGGGCCGCTAACAATGAGCAGTTCTTC. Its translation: CASSWTSGGAANNEQFF. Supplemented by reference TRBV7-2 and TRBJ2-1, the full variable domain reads GAGVSQSPSNKVTEKGKDVELRCDPISGHTALYWYRQSLGQGLEFLIYFQGNSAPDKSGLPSDRFSAERTGGSVSTLTIQRTQQEDSAVYLCASSWTSGGAANNEQFFGPGTRLTVL.